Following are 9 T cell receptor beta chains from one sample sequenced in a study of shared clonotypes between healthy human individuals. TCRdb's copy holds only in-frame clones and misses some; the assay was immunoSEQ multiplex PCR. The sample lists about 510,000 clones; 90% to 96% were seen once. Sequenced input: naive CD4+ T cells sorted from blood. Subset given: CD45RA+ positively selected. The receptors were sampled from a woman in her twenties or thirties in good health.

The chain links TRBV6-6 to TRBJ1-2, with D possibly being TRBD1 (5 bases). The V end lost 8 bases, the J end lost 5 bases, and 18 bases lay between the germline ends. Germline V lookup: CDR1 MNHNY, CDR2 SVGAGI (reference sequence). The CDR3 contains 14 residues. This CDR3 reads CASFGGGSGYGYTF. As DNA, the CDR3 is TGTGCCAGCTTTGGGGGGGGGAGCGGGTATGGCTACACCTTC.

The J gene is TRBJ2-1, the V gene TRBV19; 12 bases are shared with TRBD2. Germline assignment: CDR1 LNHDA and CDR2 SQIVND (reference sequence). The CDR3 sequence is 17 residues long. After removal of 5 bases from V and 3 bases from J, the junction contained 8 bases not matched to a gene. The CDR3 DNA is TGTGCCAGTAGTCTCGGACTAGCGGGAAATATCTACAATGAGCAGTTCTTC. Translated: CASSLGLAGNIYNEQFF. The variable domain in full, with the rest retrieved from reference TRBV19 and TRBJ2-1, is DGGITQSPKYLFRKEGQNVTLSCEQNLNHDAMYWYRQDPGQGLRLIYYSQIVNDFQKGDIAEGYSVSREKKESFPLTVTSAQKNPTAFYLCASSLGLAGNIYNEQFFGPGTRLTVL.

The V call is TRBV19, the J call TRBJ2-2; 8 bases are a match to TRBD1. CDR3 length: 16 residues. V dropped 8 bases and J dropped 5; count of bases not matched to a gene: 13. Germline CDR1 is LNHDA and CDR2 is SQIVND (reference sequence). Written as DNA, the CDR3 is TGTGCCAGTTCTCCCCCAGGACAGGGTAGAACCGGGGAGCTGTTTTTT. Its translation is CASSPPGQGRTGELFF.

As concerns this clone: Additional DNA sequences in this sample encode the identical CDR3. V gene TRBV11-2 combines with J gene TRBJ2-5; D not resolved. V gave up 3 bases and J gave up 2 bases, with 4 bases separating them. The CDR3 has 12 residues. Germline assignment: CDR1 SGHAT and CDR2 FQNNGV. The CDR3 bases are TGTGCCAGCAGCTTGGTTCAAGAGACCCAGTACTTC. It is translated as CASSLVQETQYF.

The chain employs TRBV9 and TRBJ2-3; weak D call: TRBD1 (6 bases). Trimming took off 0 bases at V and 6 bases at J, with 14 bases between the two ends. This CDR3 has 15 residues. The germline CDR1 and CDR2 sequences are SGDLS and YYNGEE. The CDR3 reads CASSVVQGTSDTQYF. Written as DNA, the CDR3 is TGTGCCAGCAGCGTAGTTCAGGGGACCTCGGATACGCAGTATTTT. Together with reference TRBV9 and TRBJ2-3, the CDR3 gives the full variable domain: DSGVTQTPKHLITATGQRVTLRCSPRSGDLSVYWYQQSLDQGLQFLIQYYNGEERAKGNILERFSAQQFPDLHSELNLSSLELGDSALYFCASSVVQGTSDTQYFGPGTRLTVL.

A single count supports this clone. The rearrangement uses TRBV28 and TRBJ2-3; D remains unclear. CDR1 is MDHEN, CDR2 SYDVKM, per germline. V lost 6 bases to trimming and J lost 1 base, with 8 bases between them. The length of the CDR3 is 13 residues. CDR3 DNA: TGTGCCAGCAGCTGGAGCCGCACAGATACGCAGTATTTT. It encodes CASSWSRTDTQYF.

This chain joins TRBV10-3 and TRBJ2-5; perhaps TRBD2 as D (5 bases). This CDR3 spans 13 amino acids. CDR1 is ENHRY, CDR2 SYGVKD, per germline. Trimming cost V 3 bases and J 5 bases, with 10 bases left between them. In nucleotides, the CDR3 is TGTGCCATCAGTGAAAGGGAGACGGAGACCCAGTACTTC. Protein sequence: CAISERETETQYF.

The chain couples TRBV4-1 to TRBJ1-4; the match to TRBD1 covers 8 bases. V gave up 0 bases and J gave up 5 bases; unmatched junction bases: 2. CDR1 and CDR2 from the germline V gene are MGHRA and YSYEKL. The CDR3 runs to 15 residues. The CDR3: CASSQDGTGNEKLFF. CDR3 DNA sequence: TGCGCCAGCAGCCAAGACGGGACAGGCAATGAAAAACTGTTTTTT.

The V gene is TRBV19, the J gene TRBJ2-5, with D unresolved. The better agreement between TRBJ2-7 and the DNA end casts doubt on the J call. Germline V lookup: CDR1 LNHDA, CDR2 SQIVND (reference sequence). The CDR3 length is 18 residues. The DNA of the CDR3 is TGTGCCAGTAGTATGGGCATCAATGCTGCGGCTCGGCCCTACGAGCAGTACTTC. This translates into CASSMGINAAARPYEQYF.